The source of this T cell receptor beta chain is a study of Graves' ophthalmopathy and Graves' hyperthyroidism (dated by TCRdb to 2016 to 2019). About the full investigation: Peripheral blood was collected at initial diagnosis, prior to any treatment. The study used TCR beta repertoire signatures to distinguish Graves' ophthalmopathy from Graves' hyperthyroidism and to predict progression to ophthalmopathy. In total, 135 blood samples were TCR-sequenced: approximately 40 ophthalmopathy, roughly 80 hyperthyroidism and some 17 hyperthyroidism-to-ophthalmopathy patients. A discovery set of about 99 patients (under 45 ophthalmopathy, 55 to 60 stable hyperthyroidism) was enrolled to explore V-J signatures distinguishing ophthalmopathy from hyperthyroidism. An independent validation cohort was composed of 18 hyperthyroidism patients and around 16 patients who later progressed from hyperthyroidism to ophthalmopathy. In more than five hyperthyroidism patients, the T-cell repertoires found in thyroid tissue were compared with those found in blood. After sampling, hyperthyroidism patients received methimazole starting at 30 mg daily, and ophthalmopathy patients received high-dose intravenous methylprednisolone. The 100 discovery patients were randomly split 7:3 into training and test sets. Findings and caveats that apply to the study as a whole: In validation, the model predicted ophthalmopathy progression with about 70% sensitivity and approximately 75% specificity; roughly 12 predicted patients were CT-confirmed with GO in a median of around 6 months. The 13-signature model separated ophthalmopathy from stable hyperthyroidism with approximately 90% sensitivity and around 84% specificity in cross-validation, and 80%/75% in the test set. No statistical method was used to set the sample size in advance, and the investigators knew which group each participant was assigned to. Most of the expanded thyroid clonotypes with a frequency above 0.001 were also detected in blood, and it was suggested that the thyroid immune response may be reflected by blood repertoires.

Germline trimming: 6 bases from V, 3 bases from J; junction bases outside gene matches: 5. CDR1 and CDR2 (ENHRY, SYGVKD) derive from the germline V gene. The CDR3 runs 14 residues from the cysteine to the phenylalanine. This entry keeps only the CDR3 DNA: 42 bases, framed from base 1. For repertoire sequencing, the TCR beta CDR3 regions were amplified from RNA transcripts. HTBI primers and the Qiagen OneStep RT-PCR kit were used in a first-round RT-PCR, which was followed by a second-round multiplex PCR, size selection and purification. Libraries were sequenced paired-end with 100 bp reads on an Illumina HiSeq2000. Per the authors' processing: SOAPnuke was used to process the reads, throwing out any read that had adapters, had uncalled bases, had a mean Phred below 15, or lacked an exact constant-primer or identifier match. COPE v1.2.5 was used to merge the high-quality paired reads. Each unique nucleotide sequence was defined as a clonotype, and clonotypes were aligned to IMGT TRB V, D and J references with MiTCR v1.1. The analysis was limited to V-J combinations with a frequency above 0.0001, which together covered around 99% of the repertoires. For each V-J combination, a TCR clonal expansion and chaos score was defined as F50 clonal expansion divided by the chaos observed in the TCRdist matrix. Welch's t-statistics and random forest were used to reduce the features to roughly 14 V-J combinations, which were then used as input to a naive Bayes classifier. The Morisita-Horn index was used to measure how similar the thyroid and blood repertoires were. TCRdb reanalyzed the raw reads on its own, using fastp at Q25 for trimming and MiXCR for clone calling, and kept in-frame beta chains. Rows with a matching CDR3 protein are joined into one entry that keeps the most common DNA and genes. Here the V and J calls rest on TCRdb's processing, not on the authors' analysis. Counted in this sample were about 220,000 distinct CDR3 sequences; roughly a fifth of them appeared once. The top ten clones comprise more than 35% of the sample.

Ophthalmopathy patients had moderately to severely active disease, Clinical Activity Score of at least 3, NOSPECS grade of at least 4, and disease duration under 3 months. Patients were excluded if they had other autoimmune diseases, uncontrolled infections, pregnancy or lactation. Clinical symptoms, serum thyroxine, TRAb, thyroid ultrasound and orbital computed tomography were used for diagnosis. Ficoll-Paque density gradient centrifugation was used to isolate PBMCs from about 10 ml of fresh peripheral blood. Total RNA was extracted with Trizol reagent and quality-checked on an Agilent 2100 Bioanalyzer. This clonotype was recorded at least ten times. This receptor's antigen is unknown. Per-nucleotide qualities are absent, and no much larger clonotype sits a single base away.

The sequence joins TRBV10-3 to TRBJ2-7, with 10 junctional bases fitting TRBD1. The sample taken for sequencing was peripheral blood. This TCR was recovered from a woman in her forties or fifties with Graves' ophthalmopathy. Donor details come from another sample of the same person, matched by shared clones. DNA sequence: TGTGCCATCAGCACCGGGACAGGGGTCTACGAGCAGTACTTC. It translates to CAISTGTGVYEQYF.